The 13 T cell receptor beta chains below were found in one sample sequenced in a study of spatial heterogeneity in lung cancer. Time point described: sample taken at primary tumor resection. Study conclusions and caveats: Tumor mutation count correlated with how many alpha and beta TCRs expanded intratumorally.

Which antigens these TCRs recognize remains unknown. TCRdb itself ran the 5' RACE reads through MiXCR, one entry per CDR3 protein. Among more than 10,000 distinct CDR3 sequences listed, more than 5% were seen once. The source was lung tumor tissue, collected at surgery. The receptors shown here come from a female donor with early-stage non-small cell lung cancer.

As regards this clonotype: This beta chain lies outside the target of a library built for alpha chains; its clone size means little. As DNA, the CDR3 is TGCAGTGCTAGACTTCGGGGCTCCTATAATTCACCCCTCCACTTT. As protein: CSARLRGSYNSPLHF. The chain is built from TRBV20-1 and TRBJ1-6; D remains unclear. CDR1 and CDR2 from the germline V gene are DFQATT and SNEGSKA (reference sequence). Between the trimmed V and J ends, which lost 2 bases and 0 bases, there was a span of 8 bases. The CDR3 is 15 amino acids.

This clonotype was seen many times. This beta chain is an unintended read in a library built for alpha chains; its size means little. The CDR3 DNA reads as TGTGCCAGCAGCTTAGTTGGGACTAGCCAAGAGACCCAGTACTTC. Translated: CASSLVGTSQETQYF. V usage is TRBV7-6 and J usage is TRBJ2-5; 8 nucleotides agree with TRBD2. Germline V gives CDR1 SGHVS, CDR2 FNYEAQ. Trimming at V came to 1 base and at J to 1 base, leaving 2 bases not matched to a gene. The CDR3 is made up of 15 amino acids.

This clonotype was detected many times. The library was designed around alpha chains, so this beta chain is a stray read whose abundance carries little weight. This chain links TRBV20-1 with TRBJ2-7; tentatively, D is TRBD2 (6 bases). V lost 6 bases to trimming and J lost 4 bases, with 13 bases between them. The germline gives CDR1 DFQATT, CDR2 SNEGSKA (reference sequence). The CDR3 spans 12 residues. The CDR3 DNA reads as TGCAGTGCCCCGCGTCGGGGGTACGAGCAGTACTTC. The encoded protein is CSAPRRGYEQYF.

This clonotype was found many times. The library was designed around alpha chains, so this beta chain is a stray read whose abundance carries little weight. V gene TRBV27 combines with J gene TRBJ2-1; tentative D call: TRBD1 (6 bases). In germline, CDR1 is MNHEY, CDR2 SMNVEV (reference sequence). The CDR3 is made up of 14 amino acids. Trimming removed 4 bases at V and 7 bases at J, with 14 bases between. The CDR3 loop is CASSSRGFGNEQFF. The CDR3 DNA is TGTGCCAGCAGTTCCAGGGGTTTTGGGAATGAGCAGTTCTTC.

The sample holds a few counts of this clonotype. As an off-target read in a library built for alpha chains, this beta chain has a frequency of little significance. The rearrangement links TRBV5-4 to TRBJ1-2; 9 nucleotides agree with TRBD1. The V segment lost 5 bases and the J segment 7 bases; nucleotides outside the gene matches: 21. CDR3 length: 18 residues. Germline CDR1 reads SGHNT; CDR2 reads YYREEE (reference sequence). CDR3 region: CASRAGTGLGGLLSGYTF. The DNA for the CDR3 is TGTGCCAGCAGAGCCGGGACAGGGTTGGGGGGCCTACTCTCTGGCTACACCTTC.

In this sample, this clonotype is medium-sized. In a library made to pick up alpha chains, this beta chain is a stray read with a size that means little. CDR3 sequence (DNA): TGTGCCAGCAGCTTAGGATCTAGGGGGTTTTCCGAAAAACTGTTTTTT. This codes for CASSLGSRGFSEKLFF. V gene TRBV7-2 combines with J gene TRBJ1-4; D might be TRBD1 (6 bases). The ends were cut back, 1 base at V and 8 bases at J, with 17 bases in the middle. The CDR3 has 16 residues. Germline CDR1 reads SGHTA; CDR2 reads FQGNSA.

In its sample, this clonotype was seen many times. A library prepared for alpha chains yielded this beta chain as an off-target read; its size is of little meaning. J is TRBJ1-2 and V is TRBV5-4; 7 bases agree with TRBD1. Trimming took 3 bases from V and 4 from J; bases not matched to a gene: 6. The CDR3 loop spans 14 amino acids. Germline CDR1 is SGHNT and CDR2 is YYREEE (reference sequence). CDR3 in amino acids: CASSWRQGSYGYTF. In DNA, the CDR3 is TGTGCCAGCAGCTGGAGACAGGGAAGCTATGGCTACACCTTC.

The table lists this clonotype with many counts. This beta chain was picked up by a library intended for alpha chains and is off target, so its count carries little meaning. V gene TRBV20-1 combines with J gene TRBJ2-7, with unresolved D. The CDR3 spans 12 residues. The germline CDR1 and CDR2 sequences are DFQATT and SNEGSKA (reference sequence). Trimming took off 1 base at V and 4 bases at J, with 8 bases between the two ends. The DNA of the CDR3 is TGCAGTGCTAGAGTTGGGATGTACGAGCAGTACTTC. As protein: CSARVGMYEQYF.

This clonotype is medium-sized in the sample. This beta chain lies outside the target of a library built for alpha chains; its clone size means little. CDR3 sequence: CASSQDGDPRFETQYF. The DNA for the CDR3 is TGCGCCAGCAGCCAAGATGGAGACCCCAGGTTTGAGACCCAGTACTTC. The chain is built from TRBV4-1 and TRBJ2-5, with D hard to call. Germline-derived CDR1 and CDR2 are MGHRA and YSYEKL. The CDR3 has 16 amino acids. Trimming removed 0 bases from V and 5 bases from J, with 16 bases in between.

This clonotype was counted many times. This beta chain lies outside the target of a library built for alpha chains; its clone size means little. This chain connects TRBV7-9 to TRBJ1-3, with unresolved D. Trimming pared 3 bases from V and 2 bases from J, leaving 2 bases between. Germline CDR1 reads SEHNR; CDR2 reads FQNEAQ (reference sequence). The CDR3 contains 12 residues. The CDR3 loop is CASSFTGNTIYF. Here the CDR3 DNA reads TGTGCCAGCAGCTTTACTGGAAACACCATATATTTT.

At least ten counts were recorded for this clonotype. The size of this beta chain means little, since it is a stray read in a library made for alpha chains. The chain combines TRBV7-8 with TRBJ2-4; 10 positions match TRBD1. Germline CDR1 is SGHVS and CDR2 is FQNEAQ. This CDR3 comprises 17 residues. V shed 3 bases, J shed 0 bases, and the junction held 5 bases outside the gene matches. For the CDR3, the DNA is TGTGCCAGCAGCTTGCCGGGACAGGGGTTAGCCAAAAACATTCAGTACTTC. This codes for CASSLPGQGLAKNIQYF.

This clonotype was recorded at least ten times. As an off-target read in a library built for alpha chains, this beta chain has a frequency of little significance. This chain uses TRBV12-3 or TRBV12-4 with TRBJ2-1, with TRBD1 as a possible D gene (6 bases). This CDR3 has 16 amino acids. The V and J ends lost 3 bases and 6 bases respectively, with 18 bases between them. The CDR3, as DNA: TGTGCCAGCAGTTTGGTAACCGGGACACCCTCCAATGAGCAGTTCTTC. Its protein product is CASSLVTGTPSNEQFF.

This clonotype has ten or more counts. A library made for alpha chains picked up this beta chain off target, so its size means little. The V gene is TRBV7-2, the J gene TRBJ1-5, with D maybe TRBD1 (6 bases). The germline V gene encodes CDR1 SGHTA and CDR2 FQGNSA. The V end lost 4 bases, the J end lost 3 bases, and 7 bases lay between the germline ends. The CDR3 runs 13 residues. This chain's CDR3 is CASSWTVNQPQHF. CDR3 coding DNA: TGTGCCAGCAGCTGGACAGTCAATCAGCCCCAGCATTTT.